The T cell receptor beta chain described here comes from a study of beta chain features in type 1 diabetes. Deletions cut 0 bases from V and 5 bases from J, with 5 bases between. The V gene's germline CDR1 is SGHRS and CDR2 YFSETQ. This CDR3 region has 12 residues. General study findings and limits: Among patients with Type 1 diabetes, TCRB CDR3s were moderately but significantly shorter in every one of the four CD4+ subsets. The similarity of naive, central memory and Treg TCRB repertoires appeared greater among patients than among healthy donors.

As every portion of the isolated RNA was reverse transcribed, the sequencing read expressed TCRB transcripts. Method: immunoSEQ multiplex PCR; TCRdb's copy keeps in-frame clones and lacks some. Of some 660,000 clones listed, about 14% were seen once; the top ten hold roughly 0.04%. To note about this clone: Its specificity is unknown. The sample carries other DNA sequences with the same CDR3.

The chain uses TRBV5-1 and TRBJ2-5; no clear D. The clonotype originates from a man younger than 30 with type 1 diabetes. Material: naive CD4+ T cells from blood. This CDR3 is CASSLAGETQYF. CDR3 sequence (DNA): TGCGCCAGCAGCTTGGCCGGGGAGACCCAGTACTTC.